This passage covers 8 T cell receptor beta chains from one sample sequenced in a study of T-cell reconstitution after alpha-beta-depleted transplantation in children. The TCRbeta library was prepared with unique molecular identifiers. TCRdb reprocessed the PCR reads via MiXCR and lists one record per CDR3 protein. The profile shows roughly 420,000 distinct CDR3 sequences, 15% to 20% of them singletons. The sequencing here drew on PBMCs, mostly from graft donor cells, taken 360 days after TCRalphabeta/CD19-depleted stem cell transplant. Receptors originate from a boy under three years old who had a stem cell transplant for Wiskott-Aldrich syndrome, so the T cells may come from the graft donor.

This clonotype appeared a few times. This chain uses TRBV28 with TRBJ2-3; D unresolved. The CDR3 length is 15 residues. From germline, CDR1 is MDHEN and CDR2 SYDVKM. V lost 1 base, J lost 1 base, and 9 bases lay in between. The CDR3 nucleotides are TGTGCCAGCAGTTTATACGCTGGGGGCACAGATACGCAGTATTTT. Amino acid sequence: CASSLYAGGTDTQYF.

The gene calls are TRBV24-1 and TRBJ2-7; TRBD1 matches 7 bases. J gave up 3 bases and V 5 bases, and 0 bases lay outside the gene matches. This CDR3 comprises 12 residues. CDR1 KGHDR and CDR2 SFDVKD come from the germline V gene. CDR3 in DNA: TGTGCCACCAGTGCAGGGGGCTACGAGCAGTACTTC. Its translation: CATSAGGYEQYF.

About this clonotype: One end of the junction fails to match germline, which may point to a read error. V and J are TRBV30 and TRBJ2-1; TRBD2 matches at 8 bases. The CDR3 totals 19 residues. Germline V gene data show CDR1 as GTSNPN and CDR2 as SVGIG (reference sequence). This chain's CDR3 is CAWNKLRGRERESRNEEFF. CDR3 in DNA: TGTGCCTGGAATAAGCTACGGGGCCGTGAGCGGGAGAGTAGAAATGAGGAGTTCTTC.

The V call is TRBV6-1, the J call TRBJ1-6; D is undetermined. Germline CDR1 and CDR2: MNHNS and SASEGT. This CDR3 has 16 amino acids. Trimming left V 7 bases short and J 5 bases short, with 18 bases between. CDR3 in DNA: TGTGCCAGCACCCTTACGTCGGGTGATAATAATTCACCCCTCCACTTT. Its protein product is CASTLTSGDNNSPLHF.

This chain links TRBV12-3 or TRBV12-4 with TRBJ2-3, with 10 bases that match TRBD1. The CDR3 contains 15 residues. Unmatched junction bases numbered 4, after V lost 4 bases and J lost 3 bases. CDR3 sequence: CASSSGQGITDTQYF. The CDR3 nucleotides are TGTGCCAGCAGTTCGGGACAGGGGATAACAGATACGCAGTATTTT.

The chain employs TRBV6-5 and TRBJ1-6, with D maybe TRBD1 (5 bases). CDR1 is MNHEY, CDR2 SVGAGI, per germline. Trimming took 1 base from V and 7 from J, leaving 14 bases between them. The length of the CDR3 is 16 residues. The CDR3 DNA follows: TGTGCCAGCAGTTACTTATCAACAGGTGGAAATTCACCCCTCCACTTT. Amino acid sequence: CASSYLSTGGNSPLHF.

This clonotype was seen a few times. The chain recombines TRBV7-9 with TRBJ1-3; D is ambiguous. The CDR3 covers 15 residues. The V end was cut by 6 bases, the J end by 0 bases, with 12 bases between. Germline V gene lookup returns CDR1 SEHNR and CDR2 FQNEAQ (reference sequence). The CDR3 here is CASREKGASGNTIYF. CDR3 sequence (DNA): TGTGCCAGCAGGGAAAAGGGTGCCTCTGGAAACACCATATATTTT.

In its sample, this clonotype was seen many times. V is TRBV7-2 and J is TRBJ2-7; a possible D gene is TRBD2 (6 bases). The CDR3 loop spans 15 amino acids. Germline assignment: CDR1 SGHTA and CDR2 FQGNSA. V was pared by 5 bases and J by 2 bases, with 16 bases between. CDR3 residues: CASSPPGLSPYEQYF. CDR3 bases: TGTGCCAGCAGCCCACCGGGACTCTCCCCCTACGAGCAGTACTTC.